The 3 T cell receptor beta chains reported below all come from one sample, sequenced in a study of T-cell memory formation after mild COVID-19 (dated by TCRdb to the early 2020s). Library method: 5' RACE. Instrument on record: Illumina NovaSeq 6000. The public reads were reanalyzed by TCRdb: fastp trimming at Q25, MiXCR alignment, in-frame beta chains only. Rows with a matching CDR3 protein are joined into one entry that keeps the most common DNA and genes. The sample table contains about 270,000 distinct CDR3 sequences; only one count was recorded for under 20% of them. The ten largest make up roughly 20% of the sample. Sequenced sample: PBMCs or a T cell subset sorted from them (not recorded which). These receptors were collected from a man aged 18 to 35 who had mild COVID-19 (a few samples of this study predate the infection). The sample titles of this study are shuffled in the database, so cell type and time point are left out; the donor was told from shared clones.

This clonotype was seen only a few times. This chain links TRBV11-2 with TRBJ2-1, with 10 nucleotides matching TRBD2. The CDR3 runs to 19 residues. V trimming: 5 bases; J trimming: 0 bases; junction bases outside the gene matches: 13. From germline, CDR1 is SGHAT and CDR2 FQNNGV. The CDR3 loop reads CASSPRRLAGDASYNEQFF. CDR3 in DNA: TGTGCCAGCAGCCCCAGGCGGCTAGCGGGGGATGCCTCCTACAATGAGCAGTTCTTC.

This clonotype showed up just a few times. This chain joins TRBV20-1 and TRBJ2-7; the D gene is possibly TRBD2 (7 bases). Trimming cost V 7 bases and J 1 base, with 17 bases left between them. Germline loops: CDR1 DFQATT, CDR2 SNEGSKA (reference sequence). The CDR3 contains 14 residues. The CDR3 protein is CSVVAGAASYEQYF. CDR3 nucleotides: TGCAGTGTGGTGGCGGGGGCCGCTTCCTACGAGCAGTACTTC.

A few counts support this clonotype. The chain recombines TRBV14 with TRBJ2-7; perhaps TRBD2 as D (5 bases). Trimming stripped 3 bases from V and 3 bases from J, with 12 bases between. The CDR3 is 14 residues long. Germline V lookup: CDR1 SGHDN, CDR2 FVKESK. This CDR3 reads CASSQRAWDYEQYV. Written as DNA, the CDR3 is TGTGCCAGCAGCCAGCGGGCCTGGGACTACGAGCAGTACGTC.